The following is a T cell receptor (beta chain) sequence with its context. A few counts support this clonotype. Its antigen target is currently unknown. Base qualities were left out, and no much larger clone turns up one base away. The data were taken from a study of breast tumors, draining lymph nodes, adjacent tissues (TCRdb year 2016). In terms of the full investigation: TCR beta repertoires were compared across tumor, adjacent nontumor tissue and axillary lymph nodes obtained from breast cancer patients. The study aimed to assess the relationships and possible T-cell exchange between tumor, surrounding tissue and draining lymph node repertoires in human breast cancer. Beyond this particular receptor, the publication reports: Tumor T-cell repertoires showed less diversity than lymph node repertoires and more diversity than nontumor tissue repertoires, and tumor T-cell repertoires showed preferential V and J gene usage. The conclusion that tumor T cells originate in lymph nodes was presented as consistent with a hypothesis rather than as directly demonstrated. The data were considered consistent with the idea that most tumor T cells come from the lymph node and then expand in tumor tissue. In luminal-like breast cancer, tumor and nontumor tissue repertoires resembled each other significantly more than in basal-like breast cancer.

The lymph node samples were taken from the axillary draining lymph nodes of breast cancer patients. Counted from cysteine to phenylalanine, this CDR3 has 17 amino acids. Only CDR3 DNA is held: 51 bases, read in frame from base 1. Looking up the germline V gene yields CDR1 MNHEY and CDR2 SVGEGT. A distance of 20 bases separates the germline ends of V and J, which lose 5 bases and 3 bases respectively. Sequencing was carried out with an Illumina HiSeq 2000. TCR beta chain libraries were generated by multiplex PCR amplification. High-throughput sequencing was used to analyze the amplified TCR beta chain products. In-frame beta chains were kept once TCRdb had trimmed the public reads at Q25 with fastp and called clones with MiXCR. Rows with a matching CDR3 protein are joined into one entry that keeps the most common DNA and genes. The sample table records approximately 230,000 distinct CDR3 sequences; under 40% of these occur just once. The leading ten clones occupy about 3.9% of the sample.

Specimen: axillary lymph node tissue. This TCR came from a female donor with breast cancer. Some clones in this sample may be carry-over from other donors' samples. The chain links TRBV6-2 or TRBV6-3 with TRBJ1-3; the D segment could be TRBD1, given 5 matching bases. The encoded CDR3 is CASSPRTQGLGGNTIYF. Here is the DNA: TGTGCCAGCAGTCCCCGCACCCAGGGTTTGGGTGGAAACACCATATATTTT.